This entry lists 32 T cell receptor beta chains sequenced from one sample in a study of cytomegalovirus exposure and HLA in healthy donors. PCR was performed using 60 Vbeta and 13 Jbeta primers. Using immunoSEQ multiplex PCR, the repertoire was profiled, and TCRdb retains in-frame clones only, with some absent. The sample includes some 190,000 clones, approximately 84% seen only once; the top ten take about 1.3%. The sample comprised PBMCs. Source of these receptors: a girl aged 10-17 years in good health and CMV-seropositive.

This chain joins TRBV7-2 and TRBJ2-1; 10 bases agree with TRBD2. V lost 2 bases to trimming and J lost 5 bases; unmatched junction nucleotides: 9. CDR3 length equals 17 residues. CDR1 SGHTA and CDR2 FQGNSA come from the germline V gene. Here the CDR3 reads CASSLFPPLAGDNEQFF. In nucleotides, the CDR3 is TGTGCCAGCAGCTTATTCCCCCCCCTAGCGGGGGACAATGAGCAGTTCTTC. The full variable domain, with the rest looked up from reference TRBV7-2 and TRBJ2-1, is GAGVSQSPSNKVTEKGKDVELRCDPISGHTALYWYRQSLGQGLEFLIYFQGNSAPDKSGLPSDRFSAERTGGSVSTLTIQRTQQEDSAVYLCASSLFPPLAGDNEQFFGPGTRLTVL.

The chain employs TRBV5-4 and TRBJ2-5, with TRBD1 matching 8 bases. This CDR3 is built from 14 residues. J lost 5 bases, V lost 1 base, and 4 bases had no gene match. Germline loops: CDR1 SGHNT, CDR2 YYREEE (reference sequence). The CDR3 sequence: CASSLQGAAETQYF. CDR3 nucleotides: TGTGCCAGCAGCTTGCAGGGGGCTGCGGAGACCCAGTACTTC.

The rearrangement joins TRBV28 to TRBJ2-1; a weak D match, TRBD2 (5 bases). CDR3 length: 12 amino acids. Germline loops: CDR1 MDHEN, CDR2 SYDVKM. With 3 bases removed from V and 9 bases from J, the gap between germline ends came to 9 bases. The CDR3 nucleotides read TGTGCCAGCAGTTTCAAGCGGAGTGAGCAGTTCTTC. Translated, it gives CASSFKRSEQFF.

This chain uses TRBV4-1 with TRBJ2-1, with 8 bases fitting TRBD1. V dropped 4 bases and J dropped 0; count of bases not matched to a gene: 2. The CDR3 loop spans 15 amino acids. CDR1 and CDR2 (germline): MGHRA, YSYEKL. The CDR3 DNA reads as TGCGCCAGCAGCCCGGACAGGGCCTCCTACAATGAGCAGTTCTTC. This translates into CASSPDRASYNEQFF.

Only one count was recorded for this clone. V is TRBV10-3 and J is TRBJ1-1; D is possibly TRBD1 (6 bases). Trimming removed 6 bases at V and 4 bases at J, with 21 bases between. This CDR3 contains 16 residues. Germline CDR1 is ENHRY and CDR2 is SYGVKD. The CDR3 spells CAISRTGQSVVTEAFF. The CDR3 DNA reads TGTGCCATCAGCCGGACCGGACAGTCGGTTGTCACTGAAGCTTTCTTT.

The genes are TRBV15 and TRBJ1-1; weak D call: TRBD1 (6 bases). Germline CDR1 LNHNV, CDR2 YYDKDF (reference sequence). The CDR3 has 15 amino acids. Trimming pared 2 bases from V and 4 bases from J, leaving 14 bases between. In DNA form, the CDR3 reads TGTGCCACCAGCAGATTCCCGGGACACCTCACTGAAGCTTTCTTT. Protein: CATSRFPGHLTEAFF.

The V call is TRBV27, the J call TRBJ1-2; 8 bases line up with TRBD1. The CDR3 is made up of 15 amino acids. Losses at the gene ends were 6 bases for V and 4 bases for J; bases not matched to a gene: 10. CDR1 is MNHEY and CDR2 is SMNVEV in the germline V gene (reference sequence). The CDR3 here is CASSPRGDRTYGYTF. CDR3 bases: TGTGCCAGCAGCCCTCGTGGGGACAGGACCTATGGCTACACCTTC.

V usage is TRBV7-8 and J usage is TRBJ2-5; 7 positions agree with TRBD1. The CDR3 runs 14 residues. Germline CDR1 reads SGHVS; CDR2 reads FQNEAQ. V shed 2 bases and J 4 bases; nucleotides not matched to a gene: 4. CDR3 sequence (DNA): TGTGCCAGCAGCTTACGGGCAGGGGGAGAGACCCAGTACTTC. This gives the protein CASSLRAGGETQYF.

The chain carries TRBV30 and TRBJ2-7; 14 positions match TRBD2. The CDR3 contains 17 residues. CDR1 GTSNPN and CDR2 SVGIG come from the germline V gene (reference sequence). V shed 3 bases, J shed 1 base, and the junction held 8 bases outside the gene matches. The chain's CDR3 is CAWRSGTSGGPSYEQYF. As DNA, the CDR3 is TGTGCCTGGAGGTCAGGGACTAGCGGGGGCCCTTCCTACGAGCAGTACTTC.

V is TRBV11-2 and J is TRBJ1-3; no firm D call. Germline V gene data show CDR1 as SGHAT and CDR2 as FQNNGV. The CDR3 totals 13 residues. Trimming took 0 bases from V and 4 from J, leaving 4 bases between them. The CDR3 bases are TGTGCCAGCAGCTTAGATCGGGGAAACACCATATATTTT. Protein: CASSLDRGNTIYF. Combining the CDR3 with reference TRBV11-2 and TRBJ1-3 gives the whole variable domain EAGVAQSPRYKIIEKRQSVAFWCNPISGHATLYWYQQILGQGPKLLIQFQNNGVVDDSQLPKDRFSAERLKGVDSTLKIQPAKLEDSAVYLCASSLDRGNTIYFGEGSWLTVV.

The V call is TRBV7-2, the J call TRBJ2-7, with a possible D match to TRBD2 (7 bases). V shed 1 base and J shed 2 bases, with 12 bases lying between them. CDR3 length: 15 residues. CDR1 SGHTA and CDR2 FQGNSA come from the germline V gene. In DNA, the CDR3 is TGTGCCAGCAGCTTAGGGGGAGGGGGAACCTACGAGCAGTACTTC. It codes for CASSLGGGGTYEQYF.

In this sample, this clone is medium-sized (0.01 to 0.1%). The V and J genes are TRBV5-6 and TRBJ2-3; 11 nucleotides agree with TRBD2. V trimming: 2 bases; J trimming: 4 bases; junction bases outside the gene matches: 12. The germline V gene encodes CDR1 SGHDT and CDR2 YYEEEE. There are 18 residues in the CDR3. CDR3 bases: TGTGCCAGCAGCTTTGAAGGGCTAGCGGGAGGCGAGGCAGATACGCAGTATTTT. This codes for CASSFEGLAGGEADTQYF.

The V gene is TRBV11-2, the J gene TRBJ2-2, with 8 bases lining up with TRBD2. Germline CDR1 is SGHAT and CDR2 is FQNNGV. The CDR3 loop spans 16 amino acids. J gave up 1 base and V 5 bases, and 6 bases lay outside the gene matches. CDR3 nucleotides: TGTGCCAGCAGCGCAACTAGCGGCAGGAACACCGGGGAGCTGTTTTTT. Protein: CASSATSGRNTGELFF.

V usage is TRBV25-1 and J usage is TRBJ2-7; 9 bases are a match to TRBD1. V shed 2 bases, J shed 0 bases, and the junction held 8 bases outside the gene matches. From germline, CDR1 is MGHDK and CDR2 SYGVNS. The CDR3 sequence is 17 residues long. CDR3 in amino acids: CASSEEGTGLGSYEQYF. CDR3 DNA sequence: TGTGCCAGCAGTGAAGAGGGGACAGGGCTAGGCTCCTACGAGCAGTACTTC.

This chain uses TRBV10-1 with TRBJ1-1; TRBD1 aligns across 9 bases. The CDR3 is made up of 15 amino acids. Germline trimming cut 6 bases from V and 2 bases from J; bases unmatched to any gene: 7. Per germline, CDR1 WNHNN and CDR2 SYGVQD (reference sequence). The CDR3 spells CASSPRQGENTEAFF. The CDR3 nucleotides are TGCGCCAGCAGCCCGCGACAGGGGGAAAACACTGAAGCTTTCTTT.

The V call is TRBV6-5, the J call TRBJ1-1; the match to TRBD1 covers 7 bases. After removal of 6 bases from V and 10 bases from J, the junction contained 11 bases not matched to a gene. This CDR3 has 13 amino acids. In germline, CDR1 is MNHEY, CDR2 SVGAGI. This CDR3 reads CASSPSYRGLAFF. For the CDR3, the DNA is TGTGCCAGCAGCCCTTCTTACAGGGGTTTAGCTTTCTTT.

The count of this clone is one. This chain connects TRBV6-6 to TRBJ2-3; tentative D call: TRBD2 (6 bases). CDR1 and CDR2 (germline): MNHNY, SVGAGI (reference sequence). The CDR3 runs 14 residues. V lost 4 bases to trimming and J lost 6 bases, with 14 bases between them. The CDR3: CASSSGGGLDTQYF. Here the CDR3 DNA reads TGTGCCAGCAGTTCCGGAGGAGGGCTGGATACGCAGTATTTT.

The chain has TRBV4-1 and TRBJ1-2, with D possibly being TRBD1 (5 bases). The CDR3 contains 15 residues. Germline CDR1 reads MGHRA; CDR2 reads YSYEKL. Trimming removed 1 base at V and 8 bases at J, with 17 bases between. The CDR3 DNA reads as TGCGCCAGCAGCCAAGTTGGGCAGGGAGGAGGAGGCTACACCTTC. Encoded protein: CASSQVGQGGGGYTF.

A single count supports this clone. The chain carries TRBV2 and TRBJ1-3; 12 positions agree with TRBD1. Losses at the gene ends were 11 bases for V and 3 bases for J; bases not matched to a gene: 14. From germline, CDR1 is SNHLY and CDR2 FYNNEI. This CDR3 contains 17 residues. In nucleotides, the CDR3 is TGTGCCGGAGCCGGGACAGGGGGCGCCGCTAGTGGAAACACCATATATTTT. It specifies CAGAGTGGAASGNTIYF.

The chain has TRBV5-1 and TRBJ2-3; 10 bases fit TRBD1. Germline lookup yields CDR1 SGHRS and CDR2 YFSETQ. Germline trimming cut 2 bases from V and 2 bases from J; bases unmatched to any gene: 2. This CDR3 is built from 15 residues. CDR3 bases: TGCGCCAGCAGCTTTCGACAGGGGGCCACAGATACGCAGTATTTT. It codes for CASSFRQGATDTQYF. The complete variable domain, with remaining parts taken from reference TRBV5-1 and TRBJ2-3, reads KAGVTQTPRYLIKTRGQQVTLSCSPISGHRSVSWYQQTPGQGLQFLFEYFSETQRNKGNFPGRFSGRQFSNSRSEMNVSTLELGDSALYLCASSFRQGATDTQYFGPGTRLTVL.

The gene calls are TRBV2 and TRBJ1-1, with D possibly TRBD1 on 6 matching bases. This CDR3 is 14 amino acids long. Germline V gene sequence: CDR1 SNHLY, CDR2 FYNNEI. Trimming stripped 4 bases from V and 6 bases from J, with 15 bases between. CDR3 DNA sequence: TGTGCCAGCAGTGGGGAATTACAGGGAGCTGAAGCTTTCTTT. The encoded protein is CASSGELQGAEAFF.

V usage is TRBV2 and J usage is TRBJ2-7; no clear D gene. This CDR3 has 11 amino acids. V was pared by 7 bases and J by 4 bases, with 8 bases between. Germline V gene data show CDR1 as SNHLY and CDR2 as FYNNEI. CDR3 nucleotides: TGTGCCAGCATGGTACAGTACGAGCAGTACTTC. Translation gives CASMVQYEQYF.

The CDR3 reads CASRTTGAFYNEQFF. For the CDR3, the DNA is TGTGCCAGCAGGACGACAGGGGCCTTCTACAATGAGCAGTTCTTC. The chain links TRBV7-2 to TRBJ2-1; TRBD1 matches at 8 bases. From germline, CDR1 is SGHTA and CDR2 FQGNSA. The CDR3 contains 15 residues. V was pared by 6 bases and J by 3 bases, with 7 bases of the junction left unmatched.

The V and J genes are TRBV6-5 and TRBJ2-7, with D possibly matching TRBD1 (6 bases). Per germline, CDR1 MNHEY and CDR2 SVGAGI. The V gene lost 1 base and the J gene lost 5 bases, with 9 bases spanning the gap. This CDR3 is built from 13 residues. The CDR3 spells CASSYLGGDEQYF. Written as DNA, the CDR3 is TGTGCCAGCAGTTACTTAGGGGGTGACGAGCAGTACTTC.

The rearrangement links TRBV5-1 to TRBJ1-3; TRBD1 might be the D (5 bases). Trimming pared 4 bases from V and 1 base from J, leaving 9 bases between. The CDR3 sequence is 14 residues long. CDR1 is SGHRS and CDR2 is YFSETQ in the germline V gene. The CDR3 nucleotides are TGCGCCAGCAGCGATCCAGGGTCTGGAAACACCATATATTTT. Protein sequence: CASSDPGSGNTIYF.

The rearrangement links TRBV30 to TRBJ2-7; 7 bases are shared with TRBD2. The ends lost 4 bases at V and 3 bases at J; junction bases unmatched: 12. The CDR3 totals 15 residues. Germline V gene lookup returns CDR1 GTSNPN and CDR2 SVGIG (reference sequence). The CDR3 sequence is CAWKSASGSYYEQYF. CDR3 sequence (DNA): TGTGCCTGGAAGTCGGCTAGCGGCTCCTACTACGAGCAGTACTTC.

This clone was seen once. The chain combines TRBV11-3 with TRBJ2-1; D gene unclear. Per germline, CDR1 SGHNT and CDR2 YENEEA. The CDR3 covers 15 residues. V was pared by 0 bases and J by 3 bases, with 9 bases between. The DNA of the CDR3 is TGTGCCAGCAGCTTAGATTCAACCTACTACAATGAGCAGTTCTTC. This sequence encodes CASSLDSTYYNEQFF.

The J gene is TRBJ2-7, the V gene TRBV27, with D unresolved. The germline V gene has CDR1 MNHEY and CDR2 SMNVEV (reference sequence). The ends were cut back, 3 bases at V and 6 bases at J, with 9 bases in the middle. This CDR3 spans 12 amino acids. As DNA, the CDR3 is TGTGCCAGCAGTTTTTCTGGCTCCGAGCAGTACTTC. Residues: CASSFSGSEQYF.

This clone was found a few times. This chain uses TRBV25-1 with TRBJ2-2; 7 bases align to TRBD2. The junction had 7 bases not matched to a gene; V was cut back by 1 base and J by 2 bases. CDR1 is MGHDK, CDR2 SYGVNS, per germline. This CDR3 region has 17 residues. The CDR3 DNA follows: TGTGCCAGCAGTGAATTCGGGTGGGAGGGAAACACCGGGGAGCTGTTTTTT. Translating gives CASSEFGWEGNTGELFF.

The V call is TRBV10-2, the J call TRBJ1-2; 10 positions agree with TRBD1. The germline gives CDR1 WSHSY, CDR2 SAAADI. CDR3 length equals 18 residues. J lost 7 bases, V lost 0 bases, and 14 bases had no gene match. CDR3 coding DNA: TGCGCCAGCAGTGAGTCGGGGGGACAGGGGATGGGCTTTTCTGGCTACACCTTC. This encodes CASSESGGQGMGFSGYTF.

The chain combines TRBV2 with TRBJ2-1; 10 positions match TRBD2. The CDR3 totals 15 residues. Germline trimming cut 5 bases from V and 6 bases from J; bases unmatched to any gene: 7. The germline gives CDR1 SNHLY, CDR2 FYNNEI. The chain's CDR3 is CASSPSSGSGNEQFF. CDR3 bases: TGTGCCAGCAGTCCTTCTAGCGGGAGCGGCAATGAGCAGTTCTTC.

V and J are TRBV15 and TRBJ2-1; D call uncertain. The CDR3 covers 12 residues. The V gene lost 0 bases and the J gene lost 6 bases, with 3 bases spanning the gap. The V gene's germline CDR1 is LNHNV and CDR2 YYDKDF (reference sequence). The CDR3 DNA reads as TGTGCCACCAGCAGAGATAGCAATGAGCAGTTCTTC. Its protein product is CATSRDSNEQFF.